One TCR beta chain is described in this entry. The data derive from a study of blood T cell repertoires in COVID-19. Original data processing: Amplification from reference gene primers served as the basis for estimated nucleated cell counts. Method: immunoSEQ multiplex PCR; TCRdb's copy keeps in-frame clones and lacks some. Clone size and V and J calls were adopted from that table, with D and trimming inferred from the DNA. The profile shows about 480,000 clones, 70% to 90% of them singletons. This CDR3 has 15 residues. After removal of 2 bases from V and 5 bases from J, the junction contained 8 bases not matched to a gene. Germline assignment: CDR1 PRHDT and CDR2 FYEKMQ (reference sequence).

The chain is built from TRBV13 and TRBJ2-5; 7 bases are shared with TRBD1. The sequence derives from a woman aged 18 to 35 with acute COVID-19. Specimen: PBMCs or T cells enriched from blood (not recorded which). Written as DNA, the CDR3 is TGTGCCAGCAGCTTAAGCGACAGGGTATTGGAGACCCAGTACTTC. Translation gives CASSLSDRVLETQYF.